The T cell receptor beta chain under discussion was sequenced for a study of shared clonotypes between healthy human individuals (dated by TCRdb to about 2020). As for the study more broadly: A few men and a couple of women, aged 18 to 49 years, made up the cohort. Between about 0.8 and 9 billion PBMCs per donor were obtained by leukapheresis. Different laboratories and diverse techniques were used to prepare libraries and sequence TCR repertoires, to increase sequencing depth and limit assay-specific biases. For each donor, three plates each were used for CD4 naive and CD4 memory, two plates were used for CD8 naive, and one plate was used for CD8 memory. Blood TCR repertoires of about 5 healthy adults were deeply sequenced to estimate repertoire size and the extent of clonotype sharing between individuals. Overall study outcomes, separate from this receptor: When a few donors were compared, the shared fraction of clonotypes was approximately 5% for naive CD4, 3.5% to 4% for naive CD8, more than 2% for memory CD4, and 0.4% for memory CD8. Sampling was limited to blood, and TCR repertoires in tissue likely differ from TCR repertoires in blood. Naive subsets generally had larger estimated clonotype richness than memory subsets. Pairwise subsampling indicated that sequencing depth was expected to affect the degree of clonotype sharing among donors. The small number of donors limited the genetic and exposure-history diversity represented. Clonotypes shared by all four sorted-subset donors showed higher generation probabilities than non-shared clonotypes. Rarefaction of sorted-subset datasets indicated incomplete sequencing despite the large sequencing depth.

In the case of this clone: Its antigen has not been determined. Nothing much larger sits one base from this clone, and base qualities are not available.

Counted from cysteine to phenylalanine, this CDR3 has 13 amino acids. Only the CDR3 portion is preserved as DNA: 39 bases, with reading frame beginning at the first base. Trimming costs V 5 bases and J 5 bases, and their ends lie 12 bases apart. The germline V gene gives CDR1 as SGHTA and CDR2 as FQGNSA. Donors were healthy HIV-negative adults with no recently reported acute infections or vaccinations. All donors were Caucasian adults living in Nashville, Tennessee, USA. Magnetic negative selection was used to enrich CD4+ T cells, after which naive cells were positively selected on CD45RA and the negative fraction became the memory subset. After blood collection by leukapheresis, PBMCs were isolated using Ficoll-Histopaque density gradient centrifugation and then cryopreserved in the vapor phase of liquid nitrogen. Analytical flow cytometry was used to check the purity and quantity of every magnetically sorted T cell population. Genomic DNA was isolated from each sorted fraction and quantified by UV absorbance on a Nanodrop 2000c.

Using the deep immunoSEQ assay, TCR CDR3 regions were amplified from genomic DNA by multiplex PCR. Genomic DNA extracted from each cell subset was distributed evenly over all wells of several immunoSEQ 96-well plates, and each plate served as one replicate. For sorted subsets, around 200 ng genomic DNA, equal to 30,000 to 35,000 T cell genomes, was loaded into each replicate PCR. The purified libraries were quantified using a Qubit 3.0 fluorometer, sized with a Bioanalyzer 2100, and then quantified again using the KAPA Library Quantification kit. Every immunoSEQ 96-well plate was sequenced on a separate single-read 150-cycle Illumina NextSeq 550 flow cell. On the study's bioinformatics: The immunoSEQ output contained only junctional sequences without quality scores, so filtering could not match that applied to full-length reads. To assign V/J genes and CDR3, sequences were annotated against IMGT germline references using PyIR, a Python wrapper for IgBLAST v1.9. Reads were filtered out if the reads had weak V/J assignments (E-value above 1e-6), no CDR3, stop codons, out-of-frame junctions, or ambiguous translated residues. A V3J clonotype was defined by an identical inferred V gene, J gene, and CDR3 amino acid sequence. Percentage overlap between repertoires was computed as shared unique clonotypes divided by the size of the smaller repertoire. Repertoire richness was assessed with RTK rarefaction, the Chao1 estimator, and Recon v2.1 estimates of unobserved clonotypes. OLGA was used to compute generation probabilities for all TCRbeta clonotypes that the gDNA method yielded from a handful of donors. This immuneACCESS table, as held by TCRdb, lists in-frame sequences with V and J called but not all clones. Of the missing ones, under half trace to an unresolved V gene in checked studies; the others have no known cause. The DNA gave D and trimming, while V, J and clone size come from that table. The sample profile shows about 1.1 million clones; about 84% of them were found once. The top ten clones comprise more than 0.5% of the sample.

This TCR was recovered from a man aged 18 to 29 in good health. Some clones in this sample may be carry-over from other donors' samples. The source material was memory CD4+ T cells from PBMCs. The cell subset or site label, read with the paper, signifies: CD45RA-negative fraction. The V and J genes are TRBV7-2 and TRBJ2-5; the D segment cannot be called with confidence. The DNA is TGTGCCAGCAGCCCCCGGGTCTGGGAGACCCAGTACTTC. It is translated as CASSPRVWETQYF.